This is a list of T cell receptor beta chains from one sample in a study of blood T cells in healthy people across ages. TCRdb reprocessed the 5' RACE reads with MiXCR, giving one entry per CDR3 protein. The data show 1.2 million to 1.5 million distinct CDR3 sequences, roughly 64% seen once. Sequenced: blood. The receptors were sampled from a man between 18 and 29 years old in good health. CDR3s include the opening cysteine and the closing phenylalanine or tryptophan. A D gene is named only where the DNA matches it firmly. Clone size, where shown, is once, few, many, or a class for clones that have expanded.

j_call,v_call,d_call,clone_size,cdr3_nt,cdr3_aa
TRBJ2-7,TRBV7-2,.,few,TGTGCCAGCAGCTTAGCCAACTCAGACTCCTACGAGCAGTACTTC,CASSLANSDSYEQYF
TRBJ2-4,TRBV12-3/TRBV12-4,.,few,TGTGCCAGCAGTTTAGACACCAAAAACATTCAGTACTTC,CASSLDTKNIQYF
TRBJ2-7,TRBV10-3,.,few,TGTGCCATCAAGCGGGACAGATCCTACGAGCAGTACTTC,CAIKRDRSYEQYF
TRBJ1-2,TRBV29-1,.,.,TGCAGCGTTGAAGGAGACCGTAAGGAGGCAGGTGGCTACACCTTC,CSVEGDRKEAGGYTF
TRBJ2-7,TRBV7-9,.,few,TGTGCCAGCAGCTTCCCCGGGGCCGGCTACGAGCAGTACTTC,CASSFPGAGYEQYF
TRBJ1-2,TRBV6-2/TRBV6-3,.,.,TGTGCCAGCAGTTCGACGGCACCTAACTATGGCTACACCTTC,CASSSTAPNYGYTF
TRBJ2-5,TRBV10-2,TRBD2,.,TGCGCCAGCAGTAAAGGACTAGCGGGATTACAAGAGACCCAGTACTTC,CASSKGLAGLQETQYF
TRBJ2-7,TRBV20-1,.,.,TGCAGTGCTACAGCCTACGAGCAGTACTTC,CSATAYEQYF
TRBJ1-1,TRBV5-1,TRBD1,once,TGCGCCAGCAGACCCGACAGGGGGACCATGAACACTGAAGCTTTCTTT,CASRPDRGTMNTEAFF
TRBJ2-1,TRBV2,.,few,TGTGCCAGCCAATACAATGAGCAGTTCTTC,CASQYNEQFF
TRBJ2-1,TRBV12-3/TRBV12-4,TRBD2,once,TGTGCCAGTTCCACTCTAGCGGGAGGGCCCTTTTCCTACAATGAGCAGTTCTTC,CASSTLAGGPFSYNEQFF
TRBJ2-6,TRBV6-5,.,.,TGTGCCAGCAGTATAAAACGTGACTCTGGGGCCAACGTCCTGACTTTC,CASSIKRDSGANVLTF
TRBJ1-2,TRBV20-1,TRBD1,.,TGCAGTGCTCGAACCACAGGGGTATTCCCATGGGGCTACACCTTC,CSARTTGVFPWGYTF
TRBJ2-3,TRBV29-1,TRBD2,.,TGCAGCGTTGAAGGAAGCGGGGGGCGCACAGATACGCAGTATTTT,CSVEGSGGRTDTQYF
TRBJ2-2,TRBV2,.,.,TGTGCCAGCCATGAGACTGTAATTGGGGAGCTGTTTTTT,CASHETVIGELFF
TRBJ2-7,TRBV7-9,.,few,TGTGCCAGCAGCTTAGAGGTTGGGGCAGTGGGATTGAACGAGCAGTACTTC,CASSLEVGAVGLNEQYF
TRBJ1-2,TRBV6-2/TRBV6-3,.,.,TGTGCCAGCAGTTATGAGGCTAACTATGGCTACACCTTC,CASSYEANYGYTF
TRBJ2-5,TRBV6-5,TRBD2,.,TGTGCCAGCAGTTATTCCTGGCGGGGGAAAGAGACCCAGTACTTC,CASSYSWRGKETQYF
TRBJ1-5,TRBV15,TRBD1,once,TGTGCCACCAGAGAGGGTTACAGGGGCGAGGGACAGCCCCAGCATTTT,CATREGYRGEGQPQHF
TRBJ2-1,TRBV6-2/TRBV6-3,.,.,TGTGCCAGCAGTTACTCGAGTGCAGGGGAGTCGAACAATGAGCAGTTCTTC,CASSYSSAGESNNEQFF
TRBJ1-2,TRBV4-1,.,.,TGCGCCAGCAGCCAAACAGGGCAGGACTACACCTTC,CASSQTGQDYTF
TRBJ2-7,TRBV24-1,.,few,TGTGCCACCAGTGTGGGATTCGGCTACGAGCAGTACTTC,CATSVGFGYEQYF
TRBJ2-5,TRBV5-4,TRBD1,once,TGTGCCAGCAGCCCTTCCGGGACAGAAAAAGAGACCCAGTACTTC,CASSPSGTEKETQYF
TRBJ2-5,TRBV20-1,.,.,TGCAGTGCTTCCGGGACCCAAGAGACCCAGTACTTC,CSASGTQETQYF
TRBJ1-2,TRBV5-1,.,.,TGCGCCAGCAGTGGAGGACTGAATCTTAACTATGGCTACACCTTC,CASSGGLNLNYGYTF
TRBJ2-7,TRBV4-2,.,.,TGTGCCAGCAGCCAAGAGGGGGGTGTCGGCAGGGCGTACGAGCAGTACTTC,CASSQEGGVGRAYEQYF
TRBJ2-7,TRBV9,.,.,TGTGCCAGCAGCTCTACCCCGGGTCCGGCGGGCGAGCAGTACTTC,CASSSTPGPAGEQYF
TRBJ2-3,TRBV4-3,.,.,TGCGCCAGCAGCCAAATTAGACTCCTAGATACGCAGTATTTT,CASSQIRLLDTQYF
TRBJ2-3,TRBV7-8,.,.,TGTGCCAGCAGCTTACGGCGGACTATAGATACGCAGTATTTT,CASSLRRTIDTQYF
TRBJ2-1,TRBV4-1,.,few,TGCGCCAGCAGCCAATCCGACAGCAGCTCCTACAATGAGCAGTTCTTC,CASSQSDSSSYNEQFF
TRBJ1-4,TRBV7-8,.,.,TGTGCCAGCAGCCGGACAGCTGCGGATGAAAAACTGTTTTTT,CASSRTAADEKLFF
TRBJ1-2,TRBV20-1,.,.,TGCAGTGCTAGAGATTTGAGGGGCGACTATGGCTACACCTTC,CSARDLRGDYGYTF
TRBJ2-5,TRBV6-2/TRBV6-3,TRBD2,.,TGTGCCAGCAGTTACCCAGCGGGGGAGGAGACCCAGTACTTC,CASSYPAGEETQYF
TRBJ1-2,TRBV7-2,TRBD1,.,TGTGCCAGCAGCTTAAGACAGGGGGCTTTTAGTGGCTACACCTTC,CASSLRQGAFSGYTF
TRBJ1-2,TRBV3-1,.,.,TGTGCCAGCAGCCAAGGGACAGAGCGAAACTATGGCTACACCTTC,CASSQGTERNYGYTF
TRBJ1-5,TRBV20-1,.,.,TGCAGTGCTTCTAACCAGGGGTTCGGCAATCAGCCCCAGCATTTT,CSASNQGFGNQPQHF
TRBJ2-7,TRBV20-1,.,few,TGCAGTGCTAGACCTCGGACGGACTACGAGCAGTACTTC,CSARPRTDYEQYF
TRBJ2-7,TRBV29-1,TRBD2,.,TGCAGCGCCGCGGGGGTGAGCTACGAGCAGTACTTC,CSAAGVSYEQYF
TRBJ2-3,TRBV6-1,.,.,TGTGCCAGCAGTGAATGGCTGGCCGAGGCCACAGATACGCAGTATTTT,CASSEWLAEATDTQYF
TRBJ2-4,TRBV30,.,.,TGTGCCTGGAGGAGACCCGGACCCTCTGAAAACATTCAGTACTTC,CAWRRPGPSENIQYF
TRBJ2-1,TRBV29-1,.,.,TGCAGCGTTGTCTGGACCAATGAGCAGTTCTTC,CSVVWTNEQFF
TRBJ1-1,TRBV4-3,.,.,TGCGCCAGCAGCCAAGATGAGTTTGACACGAACACTGAAGCTTTCTTT,CASSQDEFDTNTEAFF
TRBJ2-1,TRBV7-9,.,.,TGTGCCAGCAGCCTTTCTGCACAGTCGACCGTCTACAATGAGCAGTTCTTC,CASSLSAQSTVYNEQFF
TRBJ2-7,TRBV29-1,TRBD2,.,TGCAGCGTTCCTAGCGGGGGGGCATATGAGCAGTACTTC,CSVPSGGAYEQYF
TRBJ2-3,TRBV7-2,TRBD2,.,TGTGCCAGCAGCTTAGGCGGCGGGAGCCTCGATACGCAGTATTTT,CASSLGGGSLDTQYF
TRBJ2-4,TRBV21-1,.,few,TGTGCCAGCAGCAAAAGATCCACGGAGGGAGCGAAGGACATTCAGTACTTC,CASSKRSTEGAKDIQYF
TRBJ2-7,TRBV5-1,TRBD2,.,TGCGCCAGCAGCATCCAAGCGGGAGAAGGGGCCTACGAGCAGTACTTC,CASSIQAGEGAYEQYF
TRBJ2-7,TRBV12-3/TRBV12-4,.,.,TGTGCCACTTCACAAGGAGGAACCACCTACGAGCAGTACTTC,CATSQGGTTYEQYF